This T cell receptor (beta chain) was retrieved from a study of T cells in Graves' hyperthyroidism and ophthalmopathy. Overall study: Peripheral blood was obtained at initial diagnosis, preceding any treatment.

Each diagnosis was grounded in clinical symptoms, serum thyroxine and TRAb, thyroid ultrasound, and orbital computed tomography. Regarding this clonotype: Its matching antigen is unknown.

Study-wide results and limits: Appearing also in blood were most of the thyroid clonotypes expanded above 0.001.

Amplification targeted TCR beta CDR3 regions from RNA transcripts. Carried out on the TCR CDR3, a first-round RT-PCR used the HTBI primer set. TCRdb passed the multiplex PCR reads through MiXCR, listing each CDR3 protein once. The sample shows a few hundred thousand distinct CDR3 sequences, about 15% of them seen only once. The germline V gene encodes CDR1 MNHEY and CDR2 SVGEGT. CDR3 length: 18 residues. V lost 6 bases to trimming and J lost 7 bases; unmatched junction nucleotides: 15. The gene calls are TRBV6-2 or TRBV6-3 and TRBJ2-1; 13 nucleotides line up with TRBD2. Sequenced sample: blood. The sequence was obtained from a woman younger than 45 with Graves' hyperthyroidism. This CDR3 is CASSHEVATSGRSNEQFF. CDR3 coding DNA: TGTGCCAGCAGCCACGAGGTCGCGACTAGCGGGAGGTCGAATGAGCAGTTCTTC.